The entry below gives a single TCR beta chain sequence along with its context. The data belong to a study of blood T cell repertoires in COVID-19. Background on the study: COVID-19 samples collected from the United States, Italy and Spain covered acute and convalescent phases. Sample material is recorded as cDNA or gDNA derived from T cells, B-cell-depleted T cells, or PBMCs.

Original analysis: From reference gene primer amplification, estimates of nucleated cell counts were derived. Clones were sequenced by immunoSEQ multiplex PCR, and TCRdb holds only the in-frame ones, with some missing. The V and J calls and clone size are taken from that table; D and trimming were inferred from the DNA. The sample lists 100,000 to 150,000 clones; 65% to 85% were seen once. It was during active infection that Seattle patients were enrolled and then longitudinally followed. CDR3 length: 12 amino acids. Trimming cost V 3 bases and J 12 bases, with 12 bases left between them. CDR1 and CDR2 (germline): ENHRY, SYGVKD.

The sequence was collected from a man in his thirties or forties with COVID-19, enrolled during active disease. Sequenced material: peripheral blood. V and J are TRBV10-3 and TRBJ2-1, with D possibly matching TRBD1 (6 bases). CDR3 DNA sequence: TGTGCCATCAGTGATAGGGACAACGGGCAGTTCTTC. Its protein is CAISDRDNGQFF.